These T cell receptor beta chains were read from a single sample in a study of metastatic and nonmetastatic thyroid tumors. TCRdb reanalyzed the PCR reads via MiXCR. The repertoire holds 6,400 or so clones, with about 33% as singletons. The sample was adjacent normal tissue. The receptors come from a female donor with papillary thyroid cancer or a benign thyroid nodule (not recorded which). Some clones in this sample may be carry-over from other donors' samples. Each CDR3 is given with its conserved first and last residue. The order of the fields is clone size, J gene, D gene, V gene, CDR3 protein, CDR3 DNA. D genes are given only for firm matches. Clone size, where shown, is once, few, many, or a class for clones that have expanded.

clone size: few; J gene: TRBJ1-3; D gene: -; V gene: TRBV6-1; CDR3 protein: CASRPQGSGGNTIYF; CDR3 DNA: TGTGCCAGCCGTCCCCAGGGTTCGGGTGGAAACACCATATATTTT
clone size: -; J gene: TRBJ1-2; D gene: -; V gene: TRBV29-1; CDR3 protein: CSVVYSVPYGYTF; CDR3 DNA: TGCAGCGTTGTATACAGTGTGCCCTATGGCTACACCTTC
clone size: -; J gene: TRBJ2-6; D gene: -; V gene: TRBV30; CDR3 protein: CAWSPEDYSSGANVLTF; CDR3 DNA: TGTGCCTGGAGCCCGGAGGACTACAGCTCTGGGGCCAACGTCCTGACTTTC
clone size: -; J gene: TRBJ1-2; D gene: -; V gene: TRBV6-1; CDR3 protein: CASTRSGGGHGYTF; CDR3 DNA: TGTGCCAGCACCCGTTCAGGCGGGGGCCATGGCTACACCTTC
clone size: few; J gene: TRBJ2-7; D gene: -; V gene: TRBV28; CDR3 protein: CANQVSPPFYEQYF; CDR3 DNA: TGTGCCAACCAAGTTTCCCCCCCGTTCTACGAGCAGTACTTC
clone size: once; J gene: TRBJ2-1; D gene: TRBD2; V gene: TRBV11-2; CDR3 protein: CASSLGGLAGVNEQFF; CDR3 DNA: TGTGCCAGCAGCTTAGGCGGACTAGCGGGAGTCAATGAGCAGTTCTTC
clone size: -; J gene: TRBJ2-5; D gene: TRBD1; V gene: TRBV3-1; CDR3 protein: CASSGTGGGVETQYF; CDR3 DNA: TGTGCCAGCAGCGGAACAGGGGGTGGGGTAGAGACCCAGTACTTC
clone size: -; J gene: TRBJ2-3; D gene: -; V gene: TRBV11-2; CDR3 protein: CASSPSTSTDTQYF; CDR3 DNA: TGTGCCAGCAGCCCGTCCACTAGCACAGATACGCAGTATTTT
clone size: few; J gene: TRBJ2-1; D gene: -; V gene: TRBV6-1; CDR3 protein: CASRDPRLILYNEQFF; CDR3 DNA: TGTGCCAGCAGAGACCCCAGGCTCATACTGTACAATGAGCAGTTCTTC
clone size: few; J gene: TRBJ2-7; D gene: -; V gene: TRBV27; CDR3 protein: CASSFNEQYF; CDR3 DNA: TGTGCCAGCAGTTTTAACGAGCAGTACTTC
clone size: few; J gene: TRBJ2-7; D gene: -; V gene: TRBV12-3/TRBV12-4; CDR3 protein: CAGSFLGQVREHYF; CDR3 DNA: TGTGCCGGCAGTTTTCTGGGGCAGGTTAGAGAGCATTACTTC
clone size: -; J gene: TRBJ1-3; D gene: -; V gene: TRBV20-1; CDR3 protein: CSAAAGVSGNTIYF; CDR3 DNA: TGCAGTGCTGCGGCAGGGGTCTCTGGAAACACCATATATTTT
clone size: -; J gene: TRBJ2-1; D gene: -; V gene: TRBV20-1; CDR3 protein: CSAGAFYRLGAVNEQFF; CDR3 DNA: TGCAGTGCTGGGGCATTCTACCGACTGGGGGCGGTGAATGAGCAGTTCTTC
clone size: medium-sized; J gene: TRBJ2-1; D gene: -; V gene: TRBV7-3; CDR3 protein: CASSLGSGIGDEQFF; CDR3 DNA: TGTGCCAGCAGCTTAGGGTCTGGGATCGGAGATGAGCAGTTCTTC
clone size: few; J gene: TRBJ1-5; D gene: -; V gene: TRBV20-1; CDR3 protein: CSASVPGVISNQPQHF; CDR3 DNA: TGCAGTGCTAGCGTCCCAGGGGTAATTAGCAATCAGCCCCAGCATTTT
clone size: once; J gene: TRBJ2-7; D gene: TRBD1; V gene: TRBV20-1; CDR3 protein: CSAGDRSHSYEQYF; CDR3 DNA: TGCAGTGCTGGGGACAGGTCTCACTCCTACGAGCAGTACTTC
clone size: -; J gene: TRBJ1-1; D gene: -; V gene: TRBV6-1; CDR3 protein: CASSASPGNTEAFF; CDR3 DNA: TGTGCCAGCAGCGCATCTCCGGGTAACACTGAAGCTTTCTTT
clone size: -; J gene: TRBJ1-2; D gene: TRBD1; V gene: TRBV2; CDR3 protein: CASGTASRGYTF; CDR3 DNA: TGTGCCAGCGGGACAGCCTCGAGGGGCTACACCTTC
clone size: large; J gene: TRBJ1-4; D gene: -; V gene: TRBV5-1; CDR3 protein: CASSFYGDEKLFF; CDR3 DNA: TGCGCCAGCAGCTTCTACGGGGATGAAAAACTGTTTTTT
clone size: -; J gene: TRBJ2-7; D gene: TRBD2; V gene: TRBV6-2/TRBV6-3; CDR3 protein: CASRPGGVYEQYF; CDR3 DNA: TGTGCCAGCAGACCGGGGGGGGTATACGAGCAGTACTTC
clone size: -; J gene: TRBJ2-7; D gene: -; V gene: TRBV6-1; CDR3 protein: CASHPSGQGYEQYF; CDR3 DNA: TGTGCCAGCCATCCTTCAGGACAAGGTTACGAGCAGTACTTC
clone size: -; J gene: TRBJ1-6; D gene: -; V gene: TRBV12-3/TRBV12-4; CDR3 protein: CASSFSLSPLHF; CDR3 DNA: TGTGCCAGCAGTTTCTCATTGTCACCCCTCCACTTT
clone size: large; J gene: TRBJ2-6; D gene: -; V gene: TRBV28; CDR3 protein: CASVGQRGAGANVLTF; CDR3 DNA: TGTGCCAGCGTGGGACAAAGAGGGGCTGGGGCCAACGTCCTGACTTTC
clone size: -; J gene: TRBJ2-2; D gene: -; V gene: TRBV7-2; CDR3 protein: CASSSKLGGGELFF; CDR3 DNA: TGTGCCAGCAGCTCAAAACTTGGTGGGGGGGAGCTGTTTTTT
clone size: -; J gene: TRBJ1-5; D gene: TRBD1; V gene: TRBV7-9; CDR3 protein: CASSSKDRGNQPQHF; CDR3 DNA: TGTGCCAGCAGCTCAAAAGACAGGGGCAATCAGCCCCAGCATTTT
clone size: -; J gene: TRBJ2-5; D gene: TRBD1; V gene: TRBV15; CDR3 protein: CATSREGQGQQETQYF; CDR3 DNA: TGTGCCACCAGCAGAGAGGGACAGGGACAACAAGAGACCCAGTACTTC
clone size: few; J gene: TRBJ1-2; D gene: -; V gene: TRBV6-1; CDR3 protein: CASSGRTEGGYTF; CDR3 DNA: TGTGCCAGCAGTGGCCGGACGGAGGGTGGCTACACCTTC
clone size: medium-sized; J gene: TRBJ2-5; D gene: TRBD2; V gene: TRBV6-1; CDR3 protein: CASTSASGGGGGTQYF; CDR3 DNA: TGTGCCAGCACGTCGGCTAGCGGGGGAGGGGGAGGGACCCAGTACTTC
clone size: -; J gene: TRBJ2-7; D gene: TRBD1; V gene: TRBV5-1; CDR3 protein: CASGTGQGSSYEQYF; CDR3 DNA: TGCGCCAGCGGGACGGGACAGGGTAGCTCCTACGAGCAGTACTTC
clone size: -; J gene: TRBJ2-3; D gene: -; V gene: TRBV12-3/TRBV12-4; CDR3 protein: CASSSRDIGTDTQYF; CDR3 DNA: TGTGCCAGCAGCTCCCGGGACATCGGCACAGATACGCAGTATTTT
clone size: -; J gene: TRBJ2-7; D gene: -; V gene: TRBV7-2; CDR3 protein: CASSLGLQYEQYF; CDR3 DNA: TGTGCCAGCAGCTTAGGGTTACAGTACGAGCAGTACTTC
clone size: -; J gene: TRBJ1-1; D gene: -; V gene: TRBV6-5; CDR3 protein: CASRRPGRNTEAFF; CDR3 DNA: TGTGCCAGCAGGCGGCCGGGGAGGAACACTGAAGCTTTCTTT
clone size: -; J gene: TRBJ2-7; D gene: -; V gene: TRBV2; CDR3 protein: CASTLQGGGYEQYF; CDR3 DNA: TGTGCCAGCACCTTACAAGGGGGAGGCTACGAGCAGTACTTC
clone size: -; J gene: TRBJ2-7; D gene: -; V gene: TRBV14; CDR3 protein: CASSRGARKYEQYF; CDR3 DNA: TGTGCCAGCAGCCGGGGGGCGCGAAAATACGAGCAGTACTTC
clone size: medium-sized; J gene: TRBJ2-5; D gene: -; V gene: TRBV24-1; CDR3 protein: CATSDSTGRGETQYF; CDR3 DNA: TGTGCCACCAGTGATTCAACAGGGAGGGGAGAGACCCAGTACTTC
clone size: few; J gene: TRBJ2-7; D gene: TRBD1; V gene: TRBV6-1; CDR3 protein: CASSETDRVHEQYF; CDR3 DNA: TGTGCCAGCAGTGAGACGGACAGGGTCCACGAGCAGTACTTC
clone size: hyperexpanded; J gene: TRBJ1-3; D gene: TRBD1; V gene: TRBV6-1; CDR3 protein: CASSPQGAGGNTIYF; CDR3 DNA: TGTGCCAGCAGTCCCCAGGGGGCGGGTGGAAACACCATATATTTT
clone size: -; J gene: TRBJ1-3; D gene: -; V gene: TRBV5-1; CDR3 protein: CASSEDSYSGNTIYF; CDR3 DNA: TGCGCCAGCAGCGAGGACAGTTATAGTGGAAACACCATATATTTT
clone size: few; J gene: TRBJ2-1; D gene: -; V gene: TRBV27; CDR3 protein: CASSLVEYNEQFF; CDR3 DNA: TGTGCCAGCAGTTTAGTGGAATACAATGAGCAGTTCTTC
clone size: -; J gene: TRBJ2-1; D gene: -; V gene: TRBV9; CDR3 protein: CASSVDEGGYNEQFF; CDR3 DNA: TGTGCCAGCAGCGTAGACGAGGGCGGCTACAATGAGCAGTTCTTC
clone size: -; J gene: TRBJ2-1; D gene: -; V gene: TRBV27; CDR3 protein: CASFEGVEQFF; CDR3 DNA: TGTGCCAGCTTCGAGGGGGTTGAGCAGTTCTTC
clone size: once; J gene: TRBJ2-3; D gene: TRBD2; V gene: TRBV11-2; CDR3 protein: CASSPLAGGTTDTQYF; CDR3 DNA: TGTGCCAGCAGCCCACTAGCGGGAGGTACCACAGATACGCAGTATTTT
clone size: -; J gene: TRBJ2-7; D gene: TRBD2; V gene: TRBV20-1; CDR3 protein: CSARYGTSGTYEQYF; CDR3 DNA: TGCAGTGCTAGATACGGGACTAGCGGGACCTACGAGCAGTACTTC
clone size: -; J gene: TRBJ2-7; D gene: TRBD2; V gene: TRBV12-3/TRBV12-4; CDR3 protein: CASSRLAGAQPYEQYF; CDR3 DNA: TGTGCCAGCAGCCGACTAGCGGGAGCCCAACCCTACGAGCAGTACTTC
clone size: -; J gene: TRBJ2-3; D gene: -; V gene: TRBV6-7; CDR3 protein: CASSCTTPCGQQYF; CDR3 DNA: TGTGCCAGCAGTTGCACTACACCCTGCGGCCAGCAGTATTTT
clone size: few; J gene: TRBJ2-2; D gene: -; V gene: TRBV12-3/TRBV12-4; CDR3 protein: CASTFSREGAGELFF; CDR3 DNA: TGTGCCAGCACCTTTTCCAGGGAAGGGGCCGGGGAGCTGTTTTTT
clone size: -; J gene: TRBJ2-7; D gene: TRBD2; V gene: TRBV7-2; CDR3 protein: CASSLARPGLAGFYEQYF; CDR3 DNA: TGTGCCAGCAGCTTAGCGCGACCGGGACTAGCGGGGTTCTACGAGCAGTACTTC
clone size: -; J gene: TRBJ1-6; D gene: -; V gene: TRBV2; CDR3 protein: CASRVGLRSPLHF; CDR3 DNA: TGTGCCAGCAGGGTGGGCTTGCGGTCACCCCTCCACTTT
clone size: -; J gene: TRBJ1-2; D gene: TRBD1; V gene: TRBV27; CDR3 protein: CASSLYAPGTGNYGYTF; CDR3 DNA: TGTGCCAGCAGTTTATACGCTCCGGGGACAGGGAACTATGGCTACACCTTC
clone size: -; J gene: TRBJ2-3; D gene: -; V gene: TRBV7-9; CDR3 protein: CASSSWEANTDTQYF; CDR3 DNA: TGTGCCAGCAGCTCGTGGGAGGCAAACACAGATACGCAGTATTTT
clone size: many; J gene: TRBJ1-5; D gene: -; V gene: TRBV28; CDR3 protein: CASSPRVVTGNQPQHF; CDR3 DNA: TGTGCCAGCAGTCCGCGGGTGGTGACGGGGAATCAGCCCCAGCATTTT
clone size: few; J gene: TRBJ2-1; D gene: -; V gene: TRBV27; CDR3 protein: CASRQNRQGAGEQFF; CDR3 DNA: TGTGCCAGCAGGCAAAACAGACAAGGCGCGGGTGAGCAGTTCTTC
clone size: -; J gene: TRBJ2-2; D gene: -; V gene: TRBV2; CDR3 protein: CASRGSGEIGELFF; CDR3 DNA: TGTGCCAGCAGGGGGTCGGGCGAGATCGGGGAGCTGTTTTTT
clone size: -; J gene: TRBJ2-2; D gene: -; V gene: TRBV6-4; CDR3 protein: CASREQGTGELFF; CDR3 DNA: TGTGCCAGCAGAGAGCAGGGCACCGGGGAGCTGTTTTTT
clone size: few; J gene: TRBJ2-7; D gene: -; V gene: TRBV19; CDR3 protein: CASSIVRGSSYEQYF; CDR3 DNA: TGTGCCAGTAGTATAGTTCGCGGGTCAAGCTACGAGCAGTACTTC
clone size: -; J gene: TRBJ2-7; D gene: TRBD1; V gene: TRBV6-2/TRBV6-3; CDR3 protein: CASSYSGDRQGAYEQYF; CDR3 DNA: TGTGCCAGCAGTTACTCTGGCGATAGACAGGGGGCCTACGAGCAGTACTTC
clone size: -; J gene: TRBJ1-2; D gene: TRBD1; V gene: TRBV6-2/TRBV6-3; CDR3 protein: CASDRGGYGLWF; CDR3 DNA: TGTGCCAGTGACAGGGGTGGCTATGGCTTGTGGTTC
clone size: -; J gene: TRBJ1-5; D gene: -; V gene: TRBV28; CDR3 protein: CASSLSGVNQPQHF; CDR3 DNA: TGTGCCAGCAGTTTGTCCGGGGTTAATCAGCCCCAGCATTTT
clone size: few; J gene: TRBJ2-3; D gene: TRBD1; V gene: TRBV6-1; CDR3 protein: CASSEARGQWSGTDTQYF; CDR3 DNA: TGTGCCAGCAGTGAAGCGAGGGGACAGTGGAGTGGCACAGATACGCAGTATTTT
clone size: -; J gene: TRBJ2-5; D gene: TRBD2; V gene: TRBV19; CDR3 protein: CASSTGTSGAQYF; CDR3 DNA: TGTGCCAGTAGTACTGGGACTAGCGGGGCCCAGTACTTC